This T cell receptor (beta chain) derives from a study of T cells after yellow fever vaccination. Study-wide background: Fractions of low cell number were prepared using SMART-Seq v4 Ultra Low Input.

This clonotype has a handful of counts. TCRdb redid the calling of the 5' RACE reads with MiXCR, one entry per CDR3 protein. The sample has about 350,000 distinct CDR3 sequences, approximately 8% seen once. This specimen was PBMCs, taken about 41 days after the first yellow fever vaccination. The source of this sequence is a man between 18 and 29 years old who received the YFV17D yellow fever vaccine.

The CDR3 loop is CASSQDGKGGAETQYF. CDR3 in DNA: TGTGCCAGCAGCCAAGATGGGAAAGGGGGCGCAGAGACCCAGTACTTC. The V and J genes are TRBV4-2 and TRBJ2-5; TRBD1 matches 7 bases. CDR1 LGHNA and CDR2 YNFKEQ come from the germline V gene. The CDR3 loop spans 16 amino acids. V gave up 0 bases and J gave up 4 bases; unmatched junction bases: 8.